Included here is one TCR beta chain sequence, with context. Antigen: not known. The data originate from a study of T cell repertoires in cytomegalovirus infection. Background on the study: It was the public TCR beta signatures that indicated both CMV infection and matching HLA type.

MiXCR was run by TCRdb on the reads, yielding one entry per CDR3 protein. Of roughly 190,000 distinct CDR3 sequences in the sample, roughly 9.8% are singletons; the top ten hold about 4.2%. V gave up 10 bases and J gave up 5 bases; unmatched junction bases: 8. In germline, CDR1 is MNHEY, CDR2 SVGAGI. This CDR3 has 13 amino acids. Whole-study results and caveats: Summed public TCR beta family frequency identified CMV carriers bearing the relevant HLA. The ex vivo response was dominated by HLA-C-restricted CMV-specific TCR beta clonotypes.

The chain combines TRBV6-5 with TRBJ2-3; TRBD2 matches 8 bases. This receptor was obtained from a human donor in good health (CMV status not recorded). Some clones in this sample may be carry-over from other donors' samples. The specimen sequenced was PBMCs. The CDR3 spells CATSRGALDTQYF. The CDR3 DNA sequence: TGTGCCACCTCGCGGGGGGCCTTAGATACGCAGTATTTT.